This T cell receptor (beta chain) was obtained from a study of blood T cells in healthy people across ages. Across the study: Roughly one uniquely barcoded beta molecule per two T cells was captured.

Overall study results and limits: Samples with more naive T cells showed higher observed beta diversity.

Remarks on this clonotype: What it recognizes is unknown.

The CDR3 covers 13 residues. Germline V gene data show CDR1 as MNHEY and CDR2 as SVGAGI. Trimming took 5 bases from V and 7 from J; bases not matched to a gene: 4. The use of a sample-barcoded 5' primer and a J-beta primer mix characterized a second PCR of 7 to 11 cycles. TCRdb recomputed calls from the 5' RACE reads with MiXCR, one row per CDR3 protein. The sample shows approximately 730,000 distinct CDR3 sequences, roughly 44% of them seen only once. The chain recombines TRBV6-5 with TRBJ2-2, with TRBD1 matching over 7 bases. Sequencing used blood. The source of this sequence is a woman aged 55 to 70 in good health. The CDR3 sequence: CASSHRGIGELFF. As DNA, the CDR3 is TGTGCCAGCAGTCACAGGGGTATCGGGGAGCTGTTTTTT.